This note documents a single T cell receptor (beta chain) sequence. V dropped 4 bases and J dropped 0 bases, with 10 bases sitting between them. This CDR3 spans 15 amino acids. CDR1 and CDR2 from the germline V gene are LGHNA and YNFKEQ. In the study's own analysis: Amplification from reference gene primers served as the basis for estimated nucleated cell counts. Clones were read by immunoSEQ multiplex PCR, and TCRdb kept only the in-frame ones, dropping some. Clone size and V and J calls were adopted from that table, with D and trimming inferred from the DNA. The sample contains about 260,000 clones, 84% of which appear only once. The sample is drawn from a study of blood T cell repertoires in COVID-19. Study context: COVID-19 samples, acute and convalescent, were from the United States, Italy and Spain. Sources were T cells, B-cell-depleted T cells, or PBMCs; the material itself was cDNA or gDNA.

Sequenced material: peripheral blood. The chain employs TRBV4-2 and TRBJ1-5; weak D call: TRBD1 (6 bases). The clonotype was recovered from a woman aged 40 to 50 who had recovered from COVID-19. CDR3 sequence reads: CASSPQGSSNQPQHF. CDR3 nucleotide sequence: TGTGCCAGCAGCCCACAGGGTTCTAGCAATCAGCCCCAGCATTTT.